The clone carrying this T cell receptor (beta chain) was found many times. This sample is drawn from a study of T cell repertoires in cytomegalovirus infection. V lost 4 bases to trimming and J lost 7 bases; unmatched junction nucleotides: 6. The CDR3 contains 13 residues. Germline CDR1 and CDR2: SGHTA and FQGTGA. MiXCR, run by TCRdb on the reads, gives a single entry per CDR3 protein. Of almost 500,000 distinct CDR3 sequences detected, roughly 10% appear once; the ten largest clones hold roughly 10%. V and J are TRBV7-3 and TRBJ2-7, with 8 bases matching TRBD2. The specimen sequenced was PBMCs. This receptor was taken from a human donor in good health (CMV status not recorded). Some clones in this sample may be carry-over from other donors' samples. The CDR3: CASSSGRAREQYF. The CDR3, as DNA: TGTGCCAGCAGCTCCGGGAGGGCCAGGGAGCAGTACTTC.